The entry below describes one T cell receptor beta chain. The V segment lost 10 bases and the J segment 7 bases; nucleotides outside the gene matches: 8. CDR3 length: 13 amino acids. CDR1 is MGHDK and CDR2 is SYGVNS in the germline V gene. Original data processing: Reference gene primer amplification gave nucleated cell count estimates. This table comes from immunoSEQ multiplex PCR, and its TCRdb copy is limited to in-frame clones, with some not included. V and J calls and clone size are those listed in that table; D and trimming were worked out from the DNA. The table includes roughly 68,000 clones, 89% detected once. This specimen belongs to a study of blood T cell repertoires in COVID-19. Study as a whole: The United States, Italy and Spain were the sources of the acute and convalescent COVID-19 samples. T cells, B-cell-depleted T cells, or PBMCs supplied cDNA or gDNA.

This sequence was found in a woman between 50 and 59 years old with active COVID-19. The chain couples TRBV25-1 to TRBJ2-7; TRBD2 matches 12 bases. The sequenced sample consisted of peripheral blood. The CDR3: CATRLAGAGEQYF. CDR3 coding DNA: TGTGCCACCCGACTAGCGGGAGCTGGGGAGCAGTACTTC.